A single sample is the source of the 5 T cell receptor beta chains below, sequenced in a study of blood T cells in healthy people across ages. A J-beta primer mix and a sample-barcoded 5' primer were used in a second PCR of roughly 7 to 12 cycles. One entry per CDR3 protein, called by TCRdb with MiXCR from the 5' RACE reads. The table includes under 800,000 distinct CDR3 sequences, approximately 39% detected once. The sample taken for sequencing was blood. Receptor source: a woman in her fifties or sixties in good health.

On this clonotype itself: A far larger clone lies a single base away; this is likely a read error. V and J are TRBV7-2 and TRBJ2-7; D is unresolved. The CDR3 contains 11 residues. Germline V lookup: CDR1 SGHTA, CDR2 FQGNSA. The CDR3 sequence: CASGLEYEQYF. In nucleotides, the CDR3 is TGTGCCAGCGGCTTAGAGTACGAGCAGTACTTC.

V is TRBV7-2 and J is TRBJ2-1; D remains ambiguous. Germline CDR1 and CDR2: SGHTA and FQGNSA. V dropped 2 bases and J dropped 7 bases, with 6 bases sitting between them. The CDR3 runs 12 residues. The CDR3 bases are TGTGCCAGCAGCTTACTTCTAAATGAGCAGTTCTTC. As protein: CASSLLLNEQFF.

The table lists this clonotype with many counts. CDR3 in amino acids: CASSFTTGQAHEQYF. The CDR3 DNA reads TGTGCCAGCAGCTTCACTACGGGACAGGCCCACGAGCAGTACTTC. The chain joins TRBV7-2 to TRBJ2-7, with 8 bases matching TRBD1. CDR1 is SGHTA, CDR2 FQGNSA, per germline. This CDR3 is 15 amino acids long. The J segment lost 5 bases and the V segment lost 3 bases, leaving 9 bases of the junction unmatched.

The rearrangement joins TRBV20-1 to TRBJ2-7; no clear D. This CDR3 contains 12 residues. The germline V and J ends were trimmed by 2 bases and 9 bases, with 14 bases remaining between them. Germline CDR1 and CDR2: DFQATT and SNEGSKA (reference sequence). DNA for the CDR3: TGCAGTGCTAGATTGGCCAATCTTTGGCAGTACTTC. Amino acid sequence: CSARLANLWQYF.

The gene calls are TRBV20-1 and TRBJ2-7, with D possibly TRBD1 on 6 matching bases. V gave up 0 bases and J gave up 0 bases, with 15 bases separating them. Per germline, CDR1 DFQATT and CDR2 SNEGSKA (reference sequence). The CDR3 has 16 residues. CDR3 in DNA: TGCAGTGCTAGAGACGTCAGGGGCGAATTCTCCTACGAGCAGTACTTC. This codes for CSARDVRGEFSYEQYF.